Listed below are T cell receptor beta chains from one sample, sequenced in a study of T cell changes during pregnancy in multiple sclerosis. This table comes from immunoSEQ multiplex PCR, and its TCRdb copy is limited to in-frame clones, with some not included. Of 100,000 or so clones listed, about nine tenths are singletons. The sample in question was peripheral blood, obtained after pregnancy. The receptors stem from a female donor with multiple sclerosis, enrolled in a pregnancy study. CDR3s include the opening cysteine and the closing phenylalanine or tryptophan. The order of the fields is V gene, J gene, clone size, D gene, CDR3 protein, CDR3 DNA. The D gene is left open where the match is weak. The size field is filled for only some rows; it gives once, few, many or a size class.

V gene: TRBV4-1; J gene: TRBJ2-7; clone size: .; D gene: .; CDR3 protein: CASSQEYSGGSYEQYF; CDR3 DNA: TGCGCCAGCAGCCAAGAATATTCCGGGGGCTCCTACGAGCAGTACTTC
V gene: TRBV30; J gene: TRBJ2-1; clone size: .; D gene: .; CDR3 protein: CAWRPRGAEQFF; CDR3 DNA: TGTGCCTGGAGACCACGTGGGGCAGAGCAGTTCTTC
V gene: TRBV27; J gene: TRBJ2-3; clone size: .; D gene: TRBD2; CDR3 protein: CASGGPPSGREADTQYF; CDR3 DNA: TGTGCCAGCGGAGGACCCCCTAGCGGGAGGGAAGCAGATACGCAGTATTTT
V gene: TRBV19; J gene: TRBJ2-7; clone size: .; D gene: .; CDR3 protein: CASSRTGALSYEQYF; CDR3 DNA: TGTGCCAGTAGTAGAACAGGAGCCCTGTCCTACGAGCAGTACTTC
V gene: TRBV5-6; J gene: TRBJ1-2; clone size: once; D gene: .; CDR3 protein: CASSLVRDSGYTF; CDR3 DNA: TGTGCCAGCAGCTTGGTCCGCGACAGTGGCTACACCTTC
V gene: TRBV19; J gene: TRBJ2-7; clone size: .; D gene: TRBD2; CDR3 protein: CASSMQGGDEQYF; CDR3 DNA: TGTGCCAGTAGTATGCAGGGAGGGGACGAGCAGTACTTC
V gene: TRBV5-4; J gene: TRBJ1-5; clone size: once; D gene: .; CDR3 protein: CASSPGGGNQPQHF; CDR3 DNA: TGTGCCAGCAGCCCCGGGGGAGGCAATCAGCCCCAGCATTTT
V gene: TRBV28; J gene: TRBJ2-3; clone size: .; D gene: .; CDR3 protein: CASSFTGSTDTQYF; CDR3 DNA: TGTGCCAGCAGTTTTACAGGGAGCACAGATACGCAGTATTTT
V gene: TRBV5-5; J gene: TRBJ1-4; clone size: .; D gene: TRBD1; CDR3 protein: CASSFRTGTGGEKLFF; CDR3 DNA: TGTGCCAGCAGCTTCCGGACCGGGACAGGAGGGGAAAAACTGTTTTTT
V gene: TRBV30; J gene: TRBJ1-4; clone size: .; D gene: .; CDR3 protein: CAWSVSGRTNEKLFF; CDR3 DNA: TGTGCCTGGAGTGTATCAGGGCGGACTAATGAAAAACTGTTTTTT
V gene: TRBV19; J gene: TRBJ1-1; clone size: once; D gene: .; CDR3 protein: CASSPVPTEAFF; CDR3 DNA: TGTGCCAGTAGCCCTGTCCCCACTGAAGCTTTCTTT
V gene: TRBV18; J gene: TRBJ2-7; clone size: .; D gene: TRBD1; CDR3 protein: CASSPGQAYYEQYF; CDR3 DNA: TGTGCCAGCTCACCCGGACAGGCTTACTACGAGCAGTACTTC
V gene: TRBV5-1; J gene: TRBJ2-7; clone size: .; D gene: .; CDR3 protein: CASSRSTYEQYF; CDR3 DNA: TGCGCCAGCTCGAGATCAACGTACGAGCAGTACTTC
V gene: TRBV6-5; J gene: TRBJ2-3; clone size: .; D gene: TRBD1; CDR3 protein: CASSQGQGRTDTQYF; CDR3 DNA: TGTGCCAGCAGCCAAGGACAGGGACGCACAGATACGCAGTATTTT
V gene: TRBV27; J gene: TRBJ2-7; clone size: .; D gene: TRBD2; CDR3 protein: CASSSRVGTSGSSYEQYF; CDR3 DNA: TGTGCCAGCAGTTCTCGAGTCGGGACTAGCGGGAGCTCCTACGAGCAGTACTTC
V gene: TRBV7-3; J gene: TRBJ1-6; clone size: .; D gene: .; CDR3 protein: CASSLFPFDSPLHF; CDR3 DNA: TGTGCCAGCAGCTTATTCCCCTTTGATTCACCCCTCCACTTT
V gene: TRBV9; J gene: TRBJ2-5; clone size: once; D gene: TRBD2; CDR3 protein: CASSPLAGEYQETQYF; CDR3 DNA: TGTGCCAGCAGCCCCCTAGCGGGGGAGTACCAAGAGACCCAGTACTTC
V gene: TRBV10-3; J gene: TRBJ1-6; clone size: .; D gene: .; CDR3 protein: CAIAGKGNSPLHF; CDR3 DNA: TGTGCCATCGCCGGGAAAGGAAATTCACCCCTCCACTTT
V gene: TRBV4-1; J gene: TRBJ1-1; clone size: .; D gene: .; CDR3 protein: CASSQDMAVIDTEAFF; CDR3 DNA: TGCGCCAGCAGCCAAGATATGGCGGTTATCGACACTGAAGCTTTCTTT
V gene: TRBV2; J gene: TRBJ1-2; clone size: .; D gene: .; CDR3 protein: CASSEGGRVLGYTF; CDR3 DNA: TGTGCCAGCAGTGAAGGGGGCAGGGTACTTGGCTACACCTTC